The 30 T cell receptor beta chains presented below share a single source sample, sequenced in a study of early T cells in non-severe SARS-CoV-2 infection (dated by TCRdb to the early 2020s). To prepare the library, 5' RACE was applied. Data came from a NextSeq 500. TCRdb took the public reads, trimmed them with fastp at Q25, ran MiXCR for clone calling and kept in-frame beta chains. Each entry merges the rows of one CDR3 protein and shows their most common DNA and genes. Present in this sample are approximately 58,000 distinct CDR3 sequences, approximately 10% of which were seen just once. In total, the top ten clones hold about 9.4% of the sample. The sequenced sample was whole blood. All receptors derive from an adult who was a healthcare worker with PCR-confirmed SARS-CoV-2 infection or an uninfected control (not recorded which).

The V call is TRBV5-4, the J call TRBJ2-3, with D possibly being TRBD2 (6 bases). Germline CDR1 reads SGHNT; CDR2 reads YYREEE (reference sequence). Deletions cut 4 bases from V and 4 bases from J, with 16 bases between. CDR3 length equals 15 residues. The CDR3 loop is CASSPRGRGADTQYF. In DNA, the CDR3 is TGTGCCAGCAGCCCCCGGGGCCGCGGGGCAGATACGCAGTATTTT. Combining the CDR3 with reference TRBV5-4 and TRBJ2-3 gives the whole variable domain ETGVTQSPTHLIKTRGQQVTLRCSSQSGHNTVSWYQQALGQGPQFIFQYYREEENGRGNFPPRFSGLQFPNYSSELNVNALELDDSALYLCASSPRGRGADTQYFGPGTRLTVL.

This clonotype appeared many times. This chain uses TRBV13 with TRBJ1-2; D is unresolved. Between the trimmed V and J ends, which lost 4 bases and 5 bases, there was a span of 8 bases. The CDR3 loop spans 12 amino acids. Germline CDR1 reads PRHDT; CDR2 reads FYEKMQ (reference sequence). The chain's CDR3 is CASSWGTYGYTF. CDR3 DNA sequence: TGTGCCAGCAGCTGGGGTACATATGGCTACACCTTC. Full variable domain (remainder filled in from reference TRBV13 and TRBJ1-2): AAGVIQSPRHLIKEKRETATLKCYPIPRHDTVYWYQQGPGQDPQFLISFYEKMQSDKGSIPDRFSAQQFSDYHSELNMSSLELGDSALYFCASSWGTYGYTFGSGTRLTVV.

The CDR3 is CASSFDGVANEQFF. CDR3 DNA sequence: TGCGCCAGCAGCTTCGACGGGGTAGCTAATGAGCAGTTCTTC. V gene TRBV5-1 combines with J gene TRBJ2-1; perhaps TRBD2 as D (5 bases). The CDR3 totals 14 residues. V lost 2 bases to trimming and J lost 7 bases, with 13 bases between them. Looked up from germline, CDR1 is SGHRS and CDR2 is YFSETQ.

This clonotype came up many times. This chain uses TRBV16 with TRBJ1-4; D is uncertain. Germline loops: CDR1 KGHSY, CDR2 FQNENV. The CDR3 contains 13 residues. With 1 base removed from V and 3 bases from J, the gap between germline ends came to 3 bases. Here the CDR3 reads CASSQWANEKLFF. CDR3 DNA: TGTGCCAGCAGCCAATGGGCTAATGAAAAACTGTTTTTT.

The chain joins TRBV7-2 to TRBJ1-4, with D unclear. CDR3 length: 12 amino acids. V lost 5 bases, J lost 8 bases, and 9 bases lay in between. The V gene's germline CDR1 is SGHTA and CDR2 FQGNSA. DNA for the CDR3: TGTGCCAGCAGCCCCCAAGGAGAAAAACTGTTTTTT. Protein product: CASSPQGEKLFF. Together with reference TRBV7-2 and TRBJ1-4, the CDR3 gives the full variable domain: GAGVSQSPSNKVTEKGKDVELRCDPISGHTALYWYRQSLGQGLEFLIYFQGNSAPDKSGLPSDRFSAERTGGSVSTLTIQRTQQEDSAVYLCASSPQGEKLFFGSGTQLSVL.

This clonotype has at least ten counts. CDR3: CASSFSGQRSTQYF. The CDR3 DNA reads TGTGCCAGCAGTTTTTCAGGGCAGCGGTCCACGCAGTATTTT. The chain links TRBV28 to TRBJ2-3; the D gene could be TRBD1 or TRBD2 (5 bases each). This CDR3 has 14 residues. CDR1 and CDR2 (germline): MDHEN, SYDVKM. V was shortened by 3 bases and J by 9 bases, with 16 bases between the two germline ends.

The V gene is TRBV12-2, the J gene TRBJ2-1; the table's D gene call, TRBD2, was not cross checked with the DNA. TRBV12-2 counts as a pseudogene. The CDR3 has 16 residues. CDR3 region: CASRLRRLAGYHEQFF. In nucleotides, the CDR3 is TGTGCAAGTCGCTTAAGACGACTAGCGGGTTACCATGAGCAGTTCTTC.

J is TRBJ2-1 and V is TRBV7-2; D remains ambiguous. CDR3 length: 12 residues. Germline CDR1 reads SGHTA; CDR2 reads FQGNSA. Trimming cost V 1 base and J 10 bases, with 8 bases left between them. The CDR3 nucleotides are TGTGCCAGCAGCTTAGGTCGCTGGGAGCAGTTCTTC. It yields the protein CASSLGRWEQFF. The full variable domain, its missing parts supplied by reference TRBV7-2 and TRBJ2-1, is GAGVSQSPSNKVTEKGKDVELRCDPISGHTALYWYRQSLGQGLEFLIYFQGNSAPDKSGLPSDRFSAERTGGSVSTLTIQRTQQEDSAVYLCASSLGRWEQFFGPGTRLTVL.

V gene TRBV18 combines with J gene TRBJ1-1; D not resolved. Trimming pared 3 bases from V and 3 bases from J, leaving 8 bases between. Germline assignment: CDR1 KGHSH and CDR2 LQKENI. The CDR3 sequence is 13 residues long. This CDR3 reads CASSPRSDTEAFF. The CDR3 DNA reads as TGTGCCAGCTCACCCCGCTCCGACACTGAAGCTTTCTTT.

This clonotype was picked up a small number of times. V gene TRBV20-1 combines with J gene TRBJ1-5; no reliable D call. Trimming stripped 6 bases from V and 7 bases from J, with 19 bases between. Germline values: CDR1 DFQATT, CDR2 SNEGSKA (reference sequence). The CDR3 totals 14 residues. The CDR3 DNA reads TGCAGTGCCGCCCTGGGGAGGGCGGGCCAGCCCCAGCATTTT. Protein: CSAALGRAGQPQHF.

V and J are TRBV11-2 and TRBJ2-1; D remains unclear. V lost 6 bases, J lost 2 bases, and 14 bases lay in between. Germline loops: CDR1 SGHAT, CDR2 FQNNGV. The CDR3 is 15 residues long. CDR3 amino acids: CASRSLRRTYNEQFF. For the CDR3, the DNA is TGTGCCAGCAGAAGTCTGCGGCGAACCTACAATGAGCAGTTCTTC.

This clonotype came up a few times. The V and J genes are TRBV18 and TRBJ1-5; no definite D call. V was cut by 2 bases and J by 4 bases, with 9 bases left in between. Looked up from germline, CDR1 is KGHSH and CDR2 is LQKENI. This CDR3 is built from 14 residues. This chain's CDR3 is CASSPAAQNQPQHF. DNA for the CDR3: TGTGCCAGCTCACCAGCGGCTCAGAATCAGCCCCAGCATTTT.

The V call is TRBV20-1, the J call TRBJ2-7; maybe TRBD1 (6 bases). CDR3 length: 16 residues. Germline CDR1 and CDR2: DFQATT and SNEGSKA (reference sequence). Between the trimmed V and J ends, which lost 5 bases and 3 bases, there was a span of 23 bases. CDR3 DNA: TGCAGTGCTCTCGACAGGACCCTTCTTCAAGGCTACGAGCAGTACTTC. It yields the protein CSALDRTLLQGYEQYF.

This clonotype was seen a handful of times. The rearrangement joins TRBV3-1 to TRBJ2-4; D gene ambiguous. CDR3 length: 15 amino acids. With 3 bases removed from V and 1 base from J, the gap between germline ends came to 10 bases. Germline CDR1 is LGHDT and CDR2 is YNNKEL (reference sequence). CDR3 coding DNA: TGTGCCAGCAGCCATCGTCAACAGGCCAAAAACATTCAGTACTTC. Translating it yields CASSHRQQAKNIQYF.

The CDR3 DNA sequence: TGTGCCAGCAGCTCCGCCGGTACGCAGTATTTT. Protein sequence: CASSSAGTQYF. V usage is TRBV7-2 and J usage is TRBJ2-3; D gene uncertain. The V end was cut by 4 bases, the J end by 8 bases, with 7 bases between. The CDR3 extends over 11 amino acids. Germline CDR1 reads SGHTA; CDR2 reads FQGNSA.

In its sample, this clonotype was seen many times. The chain uses TRBV6-1 and TRBJ2-1; the D call may be TRBD1 or TRBD2 (6 bases each). CDR1 is MNHNS, CDR2 SASEGT, per germline. The CDR3 spans 18 residues. The V gene lost 1 base and the J gene lost 0 bases, with 16 bases spanning the gap. The CDR3 DNA follows: TGTGCCAGCAGTGAAGTGCGAGGGGGGAACCCCTCCTACAATGAGCAGTTCTTC. Protein: CASSEVRGGNPSYNEQFF.

The V call is TRBV28, the J call TRBJ2-1, with D possibly being TRBD2 (6 bases). The germline V gene encodes CDR1 MDHEN and CDR2 SYDVKM. Deletions cut 6 bases from V and 4 bases from J, with 16 bases between. There are 15 residues in the CDR3. The CDR3 nucleotides read TGTGCCAGCAGGCCACCGGGACTCGATTACAATGAGCAGTTCTTC. Its translation: CASRPPGLDYNEQFF.

This clonotype was counted many times. The V call is TRBV24-1, the J call TRBJ1-3, with D possibly being TRBD1 (6 bases). Germline assignment: CDR1 KGHDR and CDR2 SFDVKD. This CDR3 has 16 residues. Trimming cost V 5 bases and J 1 base, with 14 bases left between them. CDR3 residues: CATSASQGKSGNTIYF. CDR3 sequence (DNA): TGTGCCACCAGTGCTTCACAGGGAAAATCTGGAAACACCATATATTTT.

Concerning this clonotype: The CDR3 end shows no conserved phenylalanine or tryptophan, and so a read error is likely. The rearrangement joins TRBV7-2 to TRBJ2-4; 9 nucleotides line up with TRBD2. The CDR3 sequence is 16 residues long. Germline CDR1 SGHTA, CDR2 FQGNSA. The CDR3 is CASSLAGQTTQNIQYI. The CDR3 region has the DNA TGTGCCAGCAGCCTAGCGGGGCAGACGACCCAAAACATTCAGTACATC.

This clonotype was observed a few times. The chain joins TRBV5-5 to TRBJ1-1; D ambiguous. The germline V gene has CDR1 SGHKS and CDR2 YYEKEE (reference sequence). Trimming left V 2 bases short and J 5 bases short, with 10 bases between. The CDR3 extends over 13 amino acids. CDR3 nucleotide sequence: TGTGCCAGCAGCTTCGAAGCCTCGACTGAAGCTTTCTTT. Its translation is CASSFEASTEAFF.

This clonotype qualifies as medium-sized. This chain links TRBV19 with TRBJ1-5; D is undetermined. Germline values: CDR1 LNHDA, CDR2 SQIVND (reference sequence). The CDR3 length is 16 residues. Trimming removed 5 bases at V and 5 bases at J, with 19 bases between. In DNA, the CDR3 is TGTGCCAGTAGTCTTAGATTCGGGGAGGGATATCAGCCCCAGCATTTT. Translated: CASSLRFGEGYQPQHF.

The V gene is TRBV29-1, the J gene TRBJ2-1, with D perhaps matching TRBD1 (7 bases). Deletions cut 4 bases from V and 8 bases from J, with 15 bases between. The CDR3 sequence is 13 residues long. From germline, CDR1 is SQVTM and CDR2 ANQGSEA. The CDR3 region has the DNA TGCAGCGTTGTGGCAACAGGGGAGGATGAGCAGTTCTTC. It translates to CSVVATGEDEQFF.

The chain employs TRBV12-3 or TRBV12-4 and TRBJ2-3; 7 bases fit TRBD1. V lost 7 bases, J lost 2 bases, and 9 bases stayed unmatched. There are 15 residues in the CDR3. CDR3 protein: CASKSAGGNTDTQYF. The CDR3 nucleotides are TGTGCCAGCAAATCCGCAGGGGGAAACACAGATACGCAGTATTTT.

This chain links TRBV29-1 with TRBJ1-2; D uncertain. Per the germline V gene, CDR1 is SQVTM and CDR2 is ANQGSEA. Trimming took off 7 bases at V and 4 bases at J, with 16 bases between the two ends. The CDR3 loop spans 13 amino acids. The CDR3 protein is CSADIGQTYGYTF. The CDR3 DNA sequence: TGCAGCGCAGACATTGGGCAGACCTATGGCTACACCTTC. The whole variable domain, filled in from reference TRBV29-1 and TRBJ1-2, reads SAVISQKPSRDICQRGTSLTIQCQVDSQVTMMFWYRQQPGQSLTLIATANQGSEATYESGFVIDKFPISRPNLTFSTLTVSNMSPEDSSIYLCSADIGQTYGYTFGSGTRLTVV.

V and J are TRBV28 and TRBJ1-2; D uncertain. Trimming shortened V by 5 bases and J by 7 bases, and 14 bases separated the two germline ends. The germline gives CDR1 MDHEN, CDR2 SYDVKM. This CDR3 comprises 13 residues. The CDR3 reads CASSLQSGSGYTF. CDR3 DNA: TGTGCCAGCAGTCTACAATCGGGTAGTGGCTACACCTTC.

This clonotype has only a few counts. As DNA, the CDR3 is TGTGCCAGCAGCTCCCCGCTAGCGGACCATCCCGGGGAGCTGTTTTTT. As protein: CASSSPLADHPGELFF. The chain is built from TRBV7-6 and TRBJ2-2; 7 nucleotides line up with TRBD2. The J segment lost 6 bases and the V segment lost 4 bases, leaving 11 bases of the junction unmatched. The CDR3 spans 16 residues. CDR1 and CDR2 from the germline V gene are SGHVS and FNYEAQ.

This clonotype was observed at least ten times. V usage is TRBV20-1 and J usage is TRBJ1-1; D is perhaps TRBD1 (6 bases). Deletions cut 5 bases from V and 4 bases from J, with 11 bases between. Germline V gene lookup returns CDR1 DFQATT and CDR2 SNEGSKA (reference sequence). This CDR3 comprises 12 residues. This CDR3 is CSAGGGGTEAFF. DNA of the CDR3: TGCAGTGCTGGAGGGGGGGGCACTGAAGCTTTCTTT.

The rearrangement joins TRBV24-1 to TRBJ1-2; D uncertain. Looked up from germline, CDR1 is KGHDR and CDR2 is SFDVKD. Trimming shortened V by 3 bases and J by 4 bases, and 5 bases separated the two germline ends. The CDR3 is 12 amino acids. The CDR3 is CATSDGGYGYTF. The DNA of the CDR3 is TGTGCCACCAGTGATGGAGGCTATGGCTACACCTTC.

V and J are TRBV5-1 and TRBJ2-5; no definite D call. CDR3 length equals 15 residues. Germline CDR1 and CDR2: SGHRS and YFSETQ. V lost 4 bases to trimming and J lost 1 base, with 14 bases between them. The CDR3 spells CASSPDRQTQETQYF. CDR3 sequence (DNA): TGCGCCAGCAGCCCCGACCGCCAAACCCAAGAGACCCAGTACTTC.

CDR3 residues: CSARAPDTSYEQYF. CDR3 coding DNA: TGCAGTGCTAGAGCCCCGGACACTTCCTACGAGCAGTACTTC. The chain recombines TRBV20-1 with TRBJ2-7, with D possibly TRBD1 on 5 matching bases. Germline V lookup: CDR1 DFQATT, CDR2 SNEGSKA (reference sequence). Between the trimmed V and J ends, which lost 1 base and 1 base, there was a span of 11 bases. The CDR3 extends over 14 amino acids.